The present TCR beta chain was sequenced within a study of T-cell reconstitution after alpha-beta-depleted transplantation in children. Study-wide results and caveats: As was reported, about two months after transplant, alpha-beta T cells came from several hundred expanded graft clones.

This clonotype was detected only a few times. Its antigen is still unknown. Unique molecular identifiers were incorporated when the TCRbeta library was constructed. TCRdb re-derived calls from the PCR reads in MiXCR, one entry per CDR3 protein. The sample holds about 440,000 distinct CDR3 sequences; around 46% are singletons and the top ten take 27%. This CDR3 spans 15 amino acids. Germline loops: CDR1 SGHTA, CDR2 FQGTGA. Trimming took 4 bases from V and 1 from J; bases not matched to a gene: 2. This sequence originates from a girl under 10 years old with aplastic anemia, due to receive a stem cell transplant. The specimen was PBMCs, collected before TCRalphabeta/CD19-depleted stem cell transplant. The gene calls are TRBV7-3 and TRBJ2-1; 9 bases align to TRBD1. The CDR3 DNA is TGTGCCAGCAGCTCCGACAGGGGGTCCTACAATGAGCAGTTCTTC. Translated: CASSSDRGSYNEQFF.